This T cell receptor (beta chain) is from a study of cytomegalovirus exposure and HLA in healthy donors. Broader study findings: Confirmation was obtained in vitro that three CMV-associated chains are specific for CMV antigens. Reportedly, diagnosis of cytomegalovirus status by the classifier showed high specificity and sensitivity. Overall, 164 TCR beta chains were annotated as cytomegalovirus-associated.

Primers included in the PCR were 60 Vbeta and 13 Jbeta primers. Sequencing was performed with immunoSEQ multiplex PCR; in TCRdb, only in-frame clones are kept and a portion is missing. The top ten hold under 3% of the sample, which has a few hundred thousand clones, about 78% seen once. In the case of this clone: The target antigen is unknown.

V was clipped by 4 bases and J by 2 bases; unmatched bases: 7. In germline, CDR1 is MNHEY, CDR2 SMNVEV (reference sequence). This CDR3 region has 15 residues. The genes are TRBV27 and TRBJ1-2; 7 bases match TRBD1. The receptor was derived from a woman between 25 and 40 years old in good health and CMV-seronegative. The sequencing input was PBMCs. Here the CDR3 DNA reads TGTGCCAGCAGTTATACAGGGGCAGGAAACTATGGCTACACCTTC. Protein: CASSYTGAGNYGYTF.